The clone carrying this TCR beta chain has just a few counts. This CDR3 is built from 18 residues. Germline loops: CDR1 MNHEY, CDR2 SMNVEV (reference sequence). Between the trimmed V and J ends, which lost 6 bases and 0 bases, there was a span of 21 bases. The data stem from a study of T cell repertoires in cytomegalovirus infection. MiXCR, run by TCRdb on the reads, gives a single entry per CDR3 protein. The sample records around 260,000 distinct CDR3 sequences, 8% to 9.5% being singletons. The sequenced sample was PBMCs. The receptor was isolated from a human donor in good health (CMV status not recorded). Some clones in this sample may be carry-over from other donors' samples. This rearrangement joins TRBV27 to TRBJ1-5; D is unresolved. The chain's CDR3 is CASSARGSWGYSNQPQHF. The CDR3 DNA sequence: TGTGCCAGCAGCGCCCGGGGTTCCTGGGGATATAGCAATCAGCCCCAGCATTTT.